This T cell receptor (beta chain) was recovered during a study of PD-1 blockade in classical Hodgkin lymphoma. About the research overall: The patients were dosed with nivolumab 3 mg/kg, infused intravenously every 2 weeks. Study-level results: Baseline diversity resembling that of newly diagnosed patients was seen in complete responders. Exclusion covered patients beginning nivolumab under 1 year post-ASCT. Newly diagnosed patients reportedly trailed healthy donors in baseline TCR diversity.

Some clones are missing from TCRdb's copy, which holds only in-frame ones; the method was immunoSEQ multiplex PCR. Seen here are 110,000 or so clones, roughly nine tenths observed once, and the top ten hold roughly 21%. As regards this clone: Its specificity is unknown.

This CDR3 comprises 14 residues. V lost 6 bases and J lost 4, with 14 bases in between. Germline CDR1 is SNHLY and CDR2 is FYNNEI. There was relapse after autologous stem cell transplantation in every patient, and there was variation in brentuximab vedotin exposure. The sequenced sample was peripheral blood mononuclear cells (PBMCs), obtained before the second cycle of nivolumab. The chain has TRBV2 and TRBJ2-3, with D maybe TRBD1 (7 bases). This sequence originates from a human donor with classical Hodgkin lymphoma. The DNA of the CDR3 is TGTGCCAGCAGGCCGCAGGGGGGAGCAGATACGCAGTATTTT. The encoded protein is CASRPQGGADTQYF. Filled out from reference TRBV2 and TRBJ2-3, the complete variable domain reads EPEVTQTPSHQVTQMGQEVILRCVPISNHLYFYWYRQILGQKVEFLVSFYNNEISEKSEIFDDQFSVERPDGSNFTLKIRSTKLEDSAMYFCASRPQGGADTQYFGPGTRLTVL.